The TCR beta chain described here comes from a study of blood T cell repertoires in COVID-19 (dated by TCRdb to 2020 to 2021). With regard to the full study: Samples from collaborators originated in the United States, Italy and Spain and spanned both the acute and convalescent phases of COVID-19. A de-identified subject ID, COVID-19 status, age in years and sex were almost always included in the sample metadata. The repertoires were released in a freely available public database meant as a resource for research on the immune response to SARS-CoV-2. HLA class I and class II types, where available, came from metadata supplied by the sample provider rather than from assay-based typing. The material from the prospective study consisted of cDNA or gDNA derived from T cells, B-cell-depleted T cells, or PBMCs. The dataset comprised deeply sampled blood TCRbeta repertoires from subjects exposed to, actively infected with, or recovered from COVID-19. Samples came from the ongoing ImmuneRACE study (first 160 participants) plus 1,254 subjects from 6 global collaborators.

Notes on this clone: Its binding antigen is unknown. It has no much larger one-base neighbor in the sample; base qualities were not kept.

TCRbeta CDR3 regions were amplified from genomic DNA by means of the immunoSEQ Assay, a bias-controlled multiplex PCR. On the authors' methods: Within the assay, amplification of reference gene primers was used to estimate how many nucleated cells each sample contained. To quantify the absolute abundance of each unique TCRbeta CDR3 rearrangement, sequence reads were collapsed and filtered. For each sample, productive Simpson clonality was calculated by taking the square root of Simpson's diversity index across productive rearrangements. The table was pulled from immuneACCESS by TCRdb, which kept in-frame rearrangements only. Such tables lose some clones; where checked, under half of the loss comes from unresolved V genes, and the rest has no known cause. The DNA was the basis for D and trimming; V, J and clone size are from that table. Counted in this sample were 350,000 to 400,000 clones; approximately 91% of them appeared once. The top ten hold 0.8% to 0.9% of the sample.

Cut back by 4 bases and 4 bases, the V and J ends lie 16 bases apart. CDR1 and CDR2, per the germline V gene (reference sequence), are LNHDA and SQIVND. Measured from the cysteine to the phenylalanine, the CDR3 is 15 residues long. Only the CDR3 part of the read is kept: 45 bases, read in frame from the first base. Enrolling through a virtual design, the prospective study's participants ranged in age from roughly 18 to 95 years and lived across some 22 United States geographic areas. Cohort assignment in the prospective study relied on participant-reported clinical history from a screening survey and a study questionnaire. Exposed participants were defined as having been in contact with someone with a PCR-confirmed or clinician-diagnosed COVID-19 case within 2 weeks of study entry. In the prospective study, mobile phlebotomists collected whole blood, serum and a nasopharyngeal or oropharyngeal swab from each participant. Over an approximately 2-month period, participants in the prospective study had the option of providing additional blood draws and questionnaires. Blood samples from the prospective study were shipped frozen or at room temperature prior to DNA extraction.

Overall study results and their limits: How much clinical and demographic metadata was included differed by source and by participant, and the metadata was provided uncurated.

The receptor was isolated from a middle-aged woman who had been exposed to COVID-19. Sequencing input: PBMCs or T cells enriched from blood (not recorded which). In this chain, TRBV19 is recombined with TRBJ1-2, and TRBD1 may be the D gene, going by 5 matching bases. The bases read TGTGCCAGTAGTACCAGGCGGGGGTTAAGCTATGGCTACACCTTC. It translates to CASSTRRGLSYGYTF. The full variable domain, with segments outside the CDR3 supplied by the reference TRBV19 and TRBJ1-2 proteins, appears as DGGITQSPKYLFRKEGQNVTLSCEQNLNHDAMYWYRQDPGQGLRLIYYSQIVNDFQKGDIAEGYSVSREKKESFPLTVTSAQKNPTAFYLCASSTRRGLSYGYTFGSGTRLTVV.